The clone carrying this TCR beta chain rates as large. A mixed TRB-A/B primer pool amplified rearranged TRB by multiplex touch-down PCR. Using its own MiXCR run on the multiplex PCR reads, TCRdb lists one record per CDR3 protein. Found here are over a thousand distinct CDR3 sequences, more than 20% of them singletons; the top ten hold 10% to 12%. Germline CDR1 reads LNHDA; CDR2 reads SQIVND (reference sequence). The CDR3 covers 15 residues. The V and J ends lost 11 bases and 4 bases, in that order; junction bases with no gene match: 11. These data originate in a study of T cell repertoires in aging, cancer and after chemotherapy. Study at large: The whole study produced a dataset of roughly 8.8 million TCR reads.

Amplification of TCR beta used genomic DNA extracted from peripheral blood. The sequence derives from a human donor with a solid tumor. The specimen was blood. The genes are TRBV19 and TRBJ2-1; 10 bases match TRBD2. CDR3 in DNA: TGTGCCGTCCCCGAAAGGACTAGCGGTTACAATGAGCAGTTCTTC. This codes for CAVPERTSGYNEQFF.